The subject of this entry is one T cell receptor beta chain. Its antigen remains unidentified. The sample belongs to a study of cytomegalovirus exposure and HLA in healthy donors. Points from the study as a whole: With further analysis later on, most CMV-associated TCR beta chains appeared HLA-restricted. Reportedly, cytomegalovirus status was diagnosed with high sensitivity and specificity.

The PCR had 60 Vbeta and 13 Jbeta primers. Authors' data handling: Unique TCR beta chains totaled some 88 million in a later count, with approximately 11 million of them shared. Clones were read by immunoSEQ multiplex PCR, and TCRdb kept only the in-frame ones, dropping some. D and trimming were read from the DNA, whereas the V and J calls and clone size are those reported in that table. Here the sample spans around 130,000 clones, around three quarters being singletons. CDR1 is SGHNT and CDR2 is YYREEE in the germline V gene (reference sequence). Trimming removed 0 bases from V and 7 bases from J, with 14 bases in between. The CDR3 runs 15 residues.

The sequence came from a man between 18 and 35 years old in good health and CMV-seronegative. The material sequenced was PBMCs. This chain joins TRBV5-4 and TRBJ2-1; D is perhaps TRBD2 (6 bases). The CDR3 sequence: CASSLVGGKPNEQFF. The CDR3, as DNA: TGTGCCAGCAGCTTGGTCGGGGGAAAGCCTAATGAGCAGTTCTTC.